Listed below are T cell receptor beta chains from one sample, sequenced in a study of cytomegalovirus exposure and HLA in healthy donors. The table came from immunoSEQ multiplex PCR; TCRdb's copy has only in-frame clones and leaves some out. The sample has fewer than 150,000 clones, around three quarters seen once. The material sequenced was PBMCs. The receptor set was obtained from a man in his forties in good health and CMV-seropositive. CDR3s include the opening cysteine and the closing phenylalanine or tryptophan. The order of the fields is CDR3 DNA, CDR3 protein, D gene, V gene, clone size, J gene, CDR3 length. D genes are given only for firm matches. Clone size is given for some rows only: seen once, a few or many times, or a class if the clone is expanded.

CDR3nt: TGTGCCAGCAGTGCACTGGGGGCGGGTGGCTACACCTTC
CDR3aa: CASSALGAGGYTF
d_gene: .
v_gene: TRBV2
abundance: .
j_gene: TRBJ1-2
len: 13

CDR3nt: TGTGCCAGCACCCCCCGGGTGCGGGAGCCCCCCGATACGCAGTATTTT
CDR3aa: CASTPRVREPPDTQYF
d_gene: TRBD2
v_gene: TRBV27
abundance: few
j_gene: TRBJ2-3
len: 16

CDR3nt: TGCGCCAGCAGCGACGGACTAGCGGCCCGGGGGGGCGAGCAGTACTTC
CDR3aa: CASSDGLAARGGEQYF
d_gene: TRBD2
v_gene: TRBV5-1
abundance: .
j_gene: TRBJ2-7
len: 16

CDR3nt: TGTGCCAGCCTTGCCTTTACAGGTAGGAGCAATCAGCCCCAGCATTTT
CDR3aa: CASLAFTGRSNQPQHF
d_gene: .
v_gene: TRBV28
abundance: .
j_gene: TRBJ1-5
len: 16

CDR3nt: TGTGCCACCAGCAGAGATGGACAGGGTGATGAAAAACTGTTTTTT
CDR3aa: CATSRDGQGDEKLFF
d_gene: TRBD1
v_gene: TRBV15
abundance: .
j_gene: TRBJ1-4
len: 15

CDR3nt: TGTGCCAGCAGCCCCGGACTAGCGGCTTCCTACGAGCAGTACTTC
CDR3aa: CASSPGLAASYEQYF
d_gene: TRBD2
v_gene: TRBV7-8
abundance: .
j_gene: TRBJ2-7
len: 15

CDR3nt: TGTGCCAGCAGCGCTCTCGACAGAGTAAATTCACCCCTCCACTTT
CDR3aa: CASSALDRVNSPLHF
d_gene: .
v_gene: TRBV5-6
abundance: .
j_gene: TRBJ1-6
len: 15

CDR3nt: TGTGCCAGCGTCAGCGGGAGTTATCAAGAGACCCAGTACTTC
CDR3aa: CASVSGSYQETQYF
d_gene: TRBD2
v_gene: TRBV7-9
abundance: few
j_gene: TRBJ2-5
len: 14

CDR3nt: TGTGCCAGCAGTTGGAGGCTCCCGCGTTTGTTAGGTACGCAGTATTTT
CDR3aa: CASSWRLPRLLGTQYF
d_gene: .
v_gene: TRBV28
abundance: .
j_gene: TRBJ2-3
len: 16

CDR3nt: TGCGCCAGCAGCCAAGATTGGGGTAGCCGGGGGTGGGATACGCAGTATTTT
CDR3aa: CASSQDWGSRGWDTQYF
d_gene: .
v_gene: TRBV4-1
abundance: .
j_gene: TRBJ2-3
len: 17

CDR3nt: TGTGCCAGTAGTGGGGGGACCTTCTATGGCTACACCTTC
CDR3aa: CASSGGTFYGYTF
d_gene: .
v_gene: TRBV19
abundance: .
j_gene: TRBJ1-2
len: 13

CDR3nt: TGTGCCACCAGCAGAGATCTGGCAGGGGACACCCTTGGGTCCTACGAGCAGTACTTC
CDR3aa: CATSRDLAGDTLGSYEQYF
d_gene: .
v_gene: TRBV15
abundance: .
j_gene: TRBJ2-7
len: 19

CDR3nt: TGTGCCAGCACAGGTGCGGGAGGGGGGCAAGAGACCCAGTACTTC
CDR3aa: CASTGAGGGQETQYF
d_gene: TRBD2
v_gene: TRBV2
abundance: .
j_gene: TRBJ2-5
len: 15

CDR3nt: TGTGCCATCAGTACCGGGACAGGGACGCGTGGCTCACCCCTCCACTTT
CDR3aa: CAISTGTGTRGSPLHF
d_gene: TRBD1
v_gene: TRBV10-3
abundance: once
j_gene: TRBJ1-6
len: 16

CDR3nt: TGTGCCAGCAGCGTAGCTGAGCTCACAGATACGCAGTATTTT
CDR3aa: CASSVAELTDTQYF
d_gene: .
v_gene: TRBV9
abundance: .
j_gene: TRBJ2-3
len: 14

CDR3nt: TGTGCCAGCAGCCCCGGACCGGGAGGGCCCGATGAGCAGTTCTTC
CDR3aa: CASSPGPGGPDEQFF
d_gene: TRBD2
v_gene: TRBV7-6
abundance: .
j_gene: TRBJ2-1
len: 15

CDR3nt: TGTGCCAGCTCACCAACGACTGGGGGAGGGCCCTCCTACAATGAGCAGTTCTTC
CDR3aa: CASSPTTGGGPSYNEQFF
d_gene: TRBD2
v_gene: TRBV18
abundance: .
j_gene: TRBJ2-1
len: 18

CDR3nt: TGTGCCAGCAGCTTAGGGCGATTAACGCCGGGACAGGGTAATGGCTACACCTTC
CDR3aa: CASSLGRLTPGQGNGYTF
d_gene: TRBD1
v_gene: TRBV7-9
abundance: .
j_gene: TRBJ1-2
len: 18

CDR3nt: TGTGCCAGCAGCGACGGGACTAGCGCACAAGAGACCCAGTACTTC
CDR3aa: CASSDGTSAQETQYF
d_gene: TRBD2
v_gene: TRBV5-4
abundance: .
j_gene: TRBJ2-5
len: 15

CDR3nt: TGTGCCAGCTCAGGCTCTCAATACGAGACCCAGTACTTC
CDR3aa: CASSGSQYETQYF
d_gene: .
v_gene: TRBV19
abundance: .
j_gene: TRBJ2-5
len: 13

CDR3nt: TGTGCCTCACTCAGCGGGATTGCCGGGGAGCTGTTTTTT
CDR3aa: CASLSGIAGELFF
d_gene: TRBD2
v_gene: TRBV7-6
abundance: .
j_gene: TRBJ2-2
len: 13

CDR3nt: TGTGCCAGCAGCCAAGTCATCAACTATGGCTACACCTTC
CDR3aa: CASSQVINYGYTF
d_gene: .
v_gene: TRBV14
abundance: .
j_gene: TRBJ1-2
len: 13

CDR3nt: TGTGCCCGGGAGAGGACTTCGGGGGGCACCGGGGAGCTGTTTTTT
CDR3aa: CARERTSGGTGELFF
d_gene: TRBD2
v_gene: TRBV7-2
abundance: .
j_gene: TRBJ2-2
len: 15

CDR3nt: TGTGCCAGCGGCGCCGGGACTAGCGCCTCCAATGAGCAGTTCTTC
CDR3aa: CASGAGTSASNEQFF
d_gene: TRBD2
v_gene: TRBV27
abundance: .
j_gene: TRBJ2-1
len: 15

CDR3nt: TGCGCCAGCAGCTTGGGATACAGAGATGCCAACGAGCAGTACTTC
CDR3aa: CASSLGYRDANEQYF
d_gene: .
v_gene: TRBV5-1
abundance: .
j_gene: TRBJ2-7
len: 15

CDR3nt: TGTGCCAGCAGAGCAGACAGCACAATTAATGAAAAACTGTTTTTT
CDR3aa: CASRADSTINEKLFF
d_gene: .
v_gene: TRBV2
abundance: .
j_gene: TRBJ1-4
len: 15

CDR3nt: TGTGCCAGCAGTTCCGGGACAGTTAATGAAAAACTGTTTTTT
CDR3aa: CASSSGTVNEKLFF
d_gene: TRBD1
v_gene: TRBV7-9
abundance: .
j_gene: TRBJ1-4
len: 14

CDR3nt: TGCAGCGTTGAAGATCTAGGGGACGAGCAGTACTTC
CDR3aa: CSVEDLGDEQYF
d_gene: .
v_gene: TRBV29-1
abundance: .
j_gene: TRBJ2-7
len: 12

CDR3nt: TGCGCCAGCAGCCAAGATAGCAGGGTGAACACTGAAGCTTTCTTT
CDR3aa: CASSQDSRVNTEAFF
d_gene: .
v_gene: TRBV4-1
abundance: .
j_gene: TRBJ1-1
len: 15

CDR3nt: TGTGCCAGCAGCTCCACGGGATCCCGTACAGATACGCAGTATTTT
CDR3aa: CASSSTGSRTDTQYF
d_gene: .
v_gene: TRBV7-9
abundance: .
j_gene: TRBJ2-3
len: 15